A selection of T cell receptor beta chains follows, all from one sample in a study of T cell repertoires in cytomegalovirus infection. From the reads, TCRdb called clonotypes with MiXCR, one entry per CDR3 protein. The sample carries more than 400,000 distinct CDR3 sequences, 26% recorded once. The material sequenced was PBMCs. All receptors derive from a human donor in good health (CMV status not recorded). Some clones in this sample may be carry-over from other donors' samples. The CDR3 runs from the conserved cysteine through the conserved F or W. D genes are given only for firm matches. Size is omitted from some rows. Given values are once, few, many or a class for expanded clones.

cdr3_length	clone_size	j_call	d_call	v_call	cdr3_aa	cdr3_nt
17	-	TRBJ1-5	TRBD1	TRBV2	CASRTDRAGGSNQPQHF	TGTGCCAGCAGGACTGACAGGGCGGGGGGTAGCAATCAGCCCCAGCATTTT
13	many	TRBJ2-5	-	TRBV7-2	CASSPRKGETQYF	TGTGCCAGCAGCCCCCGGAAGGGTGAGACCCAGTACTTC
15	-	TRBJ1-5	-	TRBV6-5	CASSYSPGPNQPQHF	TGTGCCAGCAGTTACTCGCCCGGGCCCAATCAGCCCCAGCATTTT
13	few	TRBJ2-1	-	TRBV24-1	CATSDSFGDEQFF	TGTGCCACCAGTGACTCCTTCGGAGATGAGCAGTTCTTC
15	many	TRBJ2-1	-	TRBV7-8	CASSLGIPSYNEQFF	TGTGCCAGCAGCTTAGGTATCCCCTCCTACAATGAGCAGTTCTTC
12	-	TRBJ1-5	-	TRBV6-6	CASHVSSEPQHF	TGTGCCAGCCACGTCTCATCGGAGCCCCAGCATTTT
15	-	TRBJ2-7	-	TRBV6-5	CASSHAWEAGYEQYF	TGTGCCAGCAGTCACGCCTGGGAGGCCGGCTACGAGCAGTACTTC
14	many	TRBJ1-3	-	TRBV7-2	CASSWTASGNTIYF	TGTGCCAGCAGCTGGACGGCCTCTGGAAACACCATATATTTT
12	-	TRBJ1-6	-	TRBV12-3/TRBV12-4	CASSWGGSPLHF	TGTGCCAGCAGTTGGGGCGGTTCACCCCTCCACTTT
12	few	TRBJ2-5	-	TRBV4-1	CASSQERETQYF	TGCGCCAGCAGCCAAGAACGGGAGACCCAGTACTTC
15	few	TRBJ2-3	TRBD2	TRBV30	CAWSRGGPRTDTQYF	TGTGCCTGGAGCCGGGGAGGGCCCCGCACAGATACGCAGTATTTT